These 15 T cell receptor beta chains came from one sample sequenced in a study of blood T cell repertoires in COVID-19. Sequencing was performed with immunoSEQ multiplex PCR; in TCRdb, only in-frame clones are kept and a portion is missing. Altogether 210,000 or so clones are present, just under 90% being singletons, with the ten largest covering less than 3%. Sequencing used peripheral blood. The receptors shown here come from a man aged 25 to 40 with COVID-19, enrolled during active disease.

In this sample, this clone turned up once. The chain couples TRBV3-1 (or the pseudogene TRBV3-2) to TRBJ2-1; D is undetermined. V lost 1 base, J lost 5 bases, and 12 bases lay in between. CDR3 length equals 15 residues. Germline CDR1 reads LGHDT; CDR2 reads YNNKEL (reference sequence). In DNA form, the CDR3 reads TGTGCCAGCAGCCAAGGTAGTAGTTCCAACAATGAGCAGTTCTTC. Translated, it gives CASSQGSSSNNEQFF.

The chain carries TRBV10-3 and TRBJ2-3; TRBD2 is a possible D gene (5 bases). Trimming removed 0 bases from V and 4 bases from J, with 14 bases in between. The CDR3 is 16 residues long. CDR1 is ENHRY and CDR2 is SYGVKD in the germline V gene. DNA for the CDR3: TGTGCCATCAGTGAGTCAAAAGGACTCAAAGCAGATACGCAGTATTTT. Translating gives CAISESKGLKADTQYF.

This chain's CDR3 is CASLEGGGSYNEQFF. CDR3 DNA sequence: TGCGCCAGTCTGGAAGGGGGCGGCTCCTACAATGAGCAGTTCTTC. V gene TRBV5-1 combines with J gene TRBJ2-1, with 7 bases matching TRBD1. V trimming: 8 bases; J trimming: 0 bases; junction bases outside the gene matches: 8. The CDR3 loop spans 15 amino acids. Germline values: CDR1 SGHRS, CDR2 YFSETQ.

The chain links TRBV7-2 to TRBJ2-5; a weak D match, TRBD2 (5 bases). From germline, CDR1 is SGHTA and CDR2 FQGNSA. This CDR3 spans 15 amino acids. The ends were cut back, 3 bases at V and 2 bases at J, with 13 bases in the middle. The CDR3 sequence: CASSFSPGLQETQYF. CDR3 nucleotides: TGTGCCAGCAGCTTTAGCCCAGGACTTCAAGAGACCCAGTACTTC.

V is TRBV11-2 and J is TRBJ2-2, with 9 bases matching TRBD1. Trimming at V came to 1 base and at J to 4 bases, leaving 4 bases not matched to a gene. This CDR3 has 16 residues. Germline V gene lookup returns CDR1 SGHAT and CDR2 FQNNGV. The CDR3 nucleotides read TGTGCCAGCAGCTTAGGTGGGACAGGGATCACCGGGGAGCTGTTTTTT. Protein sequence: CASSLGGTGITGELFF.

The chain is built from TRBV6-5 and TRBJ1-2, with TRBD1 as a possible D gene (5 bases). This CDR3 comprises 15 residues. Germline V gene sequence: CDR1 MNHEY, CDR2 SVGAGI. Trimming removed 0 bases at V and 4 bases at J, with 12 bases between. The CDR3 nucleotides are TGTGCCAGCAGTTACTCGCTAATTACAGGCTATGGCTACACCTTC. Its translation: CASSYSLITGYGYTF.

The rearrangement uses TRBV7-2 and TRBJ1-4; D remains unclear. Germline lookup yields CDR1 SGHTA and CDR2 FQGNSA. This CDR3 contains 15 residues. V lost 5 bases, J lost 0 bases, and 10 bases lay in between. The CDR3 coding sequence is TGTGCCAGCAGCGCCTCGCAGGCAACTAATGAAAAACTGTTTTTT. This codes for CASSASQATNEKLFF.

V is TRBV5-4 and J is TRBJ1-3, with TRBD1 identical over 9 bases. V dropped 4 bases and J dropped 8; count of bases not matched to a gene: 4. This CDR3 region has 13 residues. Germline CDR1 is SGHNT and CDR2 is YYREEE (reference sequence). The CDR3: CASSRQGGHTIYF. As DNA, the CDR3 is TGTGCCAGCAGCCGACAGGGGGGACACACCATATATTTT.

CDR3 coding DNA: TGCGCCAGCAGCTTAAGCGGGGGGATCTTAGACGAGCAGTACTTC. It codes for CASSLSGGILDEQYF. The J gene is TRBJ2-7, the V gene TRBV5-1; TRBD2 aligns across 9 bases. Germline loops: CDR1 SGHRS, CDR2 YFSETQ. V lost 2 bases to trimming and J lost 5 bases; unmatched junction nucleotides: 8. This CDR3 contains 15 residues.

This chain links TRBV5-6 with TRBJ2-3, with 7 bases that match TRBD2. CDR3 size: 16 residues. Germline values: CDR1 SGHDT, CDR2 YYEEEE. V dropped 3 bases and J dropped 0; count of bases not matched to a gene: 7. The CDR3 loop reads CASSYRSGTSTDTQYF. CDR3 DNA sequence: TGTGCCAGCAGCTACCGAAGCGGGACTAGCACAGATACGCAGTATTTT.

This chain uses TRBV9 with TRBJ2-3; D call uncertain. The CDR3 is 14 residues long. The V gene lost 3 bases and the J gene lost 2 bases, with 10 bases spanning the gap. Germline CDR1 is SGDLS and CDR2 is YYNGEE. The CDR3 region is CASSALPSTDTQYF. CDR3 coding DNA: TGTGCCAGCAGCGCCCTCCCCTCCACAGATACGCAGTATTTT.

The gene calls are TRBV20-1 and TRBJ2-1, with a weak D call TRBD2 (5 bases). The length of the CDR3 is 15 residues. V was clipped by 3 bases and J by 1 base, with 13 bases between them. Germline V gene lookup returns CDR1 DFQATT and CDR2 SNEGSKA (reference sequence). CDR3 residues: CSASAGLASYNEQFF. As DNA, the CDR3 is TGCAGTGCTAGTGCAGGTCTAGCATCCTACAATGAGCAGTTCTTC.

This clone appeared a single time. The rearrangement joins TRBV5-1 to TRBJ1-5; TRBD1 matches at 9 bases. Germline CDR1 and CDR2: SGHRS and YFSETQ. The CDR3 loop spans 12 amino acids. V gave up 4 bases and J gave up 9 bases; unmatched junction bases: 2. CDR3 in amino acids: CASSADRGPQHF. CDR3 in DNA: TGCGCCAGCAGCGCGGACAGGGGGCCCCAGCATTTT.

The chain uses TRBV6-1 and TRBJ1-5, with a possible D match to TRBD1 (6 bases). Germline V gives CDR1 MNHNS, CDR2 SASEGT. The CDR3 runs to 13 residues. Trimming removed 5 bases from V and 6 bases from J, with 11 bases in between. The CDR3 protein is CASSTGFAQPQHF. The CDR3 nucleotides read TGTGCCAGCAGTACAGGGTTTGCTCAGCCCCAGCATTTT.

V gene TRBV11-2 combines with J gene TRBJ1-4, with TRBD1 matching 8 bases. V shed 1 base, J shed 2 bases, and the junction held 0 bases outside the gene matches. CDR1 is SGHAT and CDR2 is FQNNGV in the germline V gene. The CDR3 extends over 15 amino acids. The CDR3, as DNA: TGTGCCAGCAGCTTAGGACAGGGGACTAATGAAAAACTGTTTTTT. Amino acid sequence: CASSLGQGTNEKLFF.